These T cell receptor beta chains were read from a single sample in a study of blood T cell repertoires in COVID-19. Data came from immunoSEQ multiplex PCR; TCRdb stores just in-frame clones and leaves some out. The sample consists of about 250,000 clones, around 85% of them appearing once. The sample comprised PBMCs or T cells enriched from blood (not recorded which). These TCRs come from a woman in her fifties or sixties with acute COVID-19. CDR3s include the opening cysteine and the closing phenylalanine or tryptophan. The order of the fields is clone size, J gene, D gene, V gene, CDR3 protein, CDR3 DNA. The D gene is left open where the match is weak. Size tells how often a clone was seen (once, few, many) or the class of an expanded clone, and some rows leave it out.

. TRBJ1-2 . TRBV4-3 CASSREGPYGYTF TGCGCCAGCAGCAGGGAGGGTCCCTATGGCTACACCTTC
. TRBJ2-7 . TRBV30 CAWSAGRAFSYEQYF TGTGCCTGGAGTGCTGGGCGGGCCTTTTCCTACGAGCAGTACTTC
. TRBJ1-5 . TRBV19 CASSITQTGSAPNQPQHF TGTGCCAGTAGTATTACCCAGACAGGTTCCGCCCCCAATCAGCCCCAGCATTTT
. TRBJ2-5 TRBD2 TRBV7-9 CASSSTSGGVEKTQYF TGTGCCAGCAGCTCGACTAGCGGGGGGGTTGAAAAGACCCAGTACTTC
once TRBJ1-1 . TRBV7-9 CASSFSETGNTEAFF TGTGCCAGCAGCTTTTCCGAGACGGGGAACACTGAAGCTTTCTTT
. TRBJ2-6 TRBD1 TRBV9 CASSVAPAGGTTGANVLTF TGTGCCAGCAGCGTAGCACCGGCAGGGGGCACGACTGGGGCCAACGTCCTGACTTTC
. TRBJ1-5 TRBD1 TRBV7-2 CASSSAGQVRQPQHF TGTGCCAGCAGCTCGGCCGGACAGGTTCGTCAGCCCCAGCATTTT
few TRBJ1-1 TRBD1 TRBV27 CASSFRDRRTEAFF TGTGCCAGCAGTTTCCGGGACAGAAGGACTGAAGCTTTCTTT
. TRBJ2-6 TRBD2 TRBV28 CASSLSGTGANVLTF TGTGCCAGCAGTCTTAGCGGGACTGGGGCCAACGTCCTGACTTTC
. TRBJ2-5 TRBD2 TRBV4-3 CASSQDWLAGGETQYF TGCGCCAGCAGCCAAGACTGGCTAGCGGGGGGGGAGACCCAGTACTTC
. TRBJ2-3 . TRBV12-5 CASGLFGSTDTQYF TGTGCTAGTGGTTTGTTCGGGTCCACAGATACGCAGTATTTT
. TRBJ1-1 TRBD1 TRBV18 CASSPDRVNTEAFF TGTGCCAGCTCACCAGACAGGGTGAATACTGAAGCTTTCTTT
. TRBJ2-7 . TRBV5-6 CASSLAGSGHEQYF TGTGCCAGCAGCTTGGCAGGGTCAGGCCACGAGCAGTACTTC
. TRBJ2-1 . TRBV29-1 CSVEESEYNEQFF TGCAGCGTTGAAGAGTCGGAGTACAATGAGCAGTTCTTC
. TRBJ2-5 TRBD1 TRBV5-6 CASSTTGTGFRVQYF TGTGCCAGCAGCACCACGGGGACAGGGTTCCGGGTACAGTACTTC
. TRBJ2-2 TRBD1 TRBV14 CASTRGGLNFGELFF TGTGCCAGCACCCGAGGGGGCCTCAATTTCGGGGAGCTGTTTTTT
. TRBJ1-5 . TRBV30 CAWSVHGLGDRRRQPQHF TGTGCCTGGAGTGTACACGGATTGGGCGACAGGAGGAGACAGCCCCAGCATTTT
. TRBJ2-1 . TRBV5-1 CASSLVRVGDEQFF TGCGCCAGCAGCTTGGTCCGGGTAGGAGATGAGCAGTTCTTC
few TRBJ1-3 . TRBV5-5 CASSYLDNHSGNTIYF TGTGCCAGCAGCTACCTGGACAATCACTCTGGAAACACCATATATTTT
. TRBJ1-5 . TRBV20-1 CSASRRDHQPQHF TGCAGTGCTAGTAGGCGGGACCATCAGCCCCAGCATTTT
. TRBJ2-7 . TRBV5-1 CASSLAFGGGEQYF TGCGCCAGCAGCTTGGCTTTTGGAGGCGGCGAGCAGTACTTC
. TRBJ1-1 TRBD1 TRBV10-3 CAISALDRETEAFF TGTGCCATCAGCGCTCTCGACAGGGAGACTGAAGCTTTCTTT
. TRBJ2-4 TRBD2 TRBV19 CASTHPRGAKNIQYF TGTGCCAGTACCCATCCGCGGGGGGCCAAAAACATTCAGTACTTC
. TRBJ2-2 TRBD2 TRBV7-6 CASSPLAGGTGELFF TGTGCCAGCAGCCCACTAGCGGGGGGCACCGGGGAGCTGTTTTTT
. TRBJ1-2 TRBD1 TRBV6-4 CASSAGTGGVGYTF TGTGCCAGCAGTGCGGGGACAGGGGGCGTCGGCTACACCTTC
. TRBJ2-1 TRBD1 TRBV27 CASRDRGIYNEQFF TGTGCCAGCAGGGACAGGGGGATTTACAATGAGCAGTTCTTC
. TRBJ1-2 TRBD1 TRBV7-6 CASSYTGTGDYGYTF TGTGCCAGCAGCTACACCGGGACAGGGGACTATGGCTACACCTTC
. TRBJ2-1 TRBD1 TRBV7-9 CASSVGTGGYNEQFF TGTGCCAGCAGCGTGGGGACAGGGGGGTACAATGAGCAGTTCTTC
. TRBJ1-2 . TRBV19 CASSSQGEDGYTF TGTGCCAGTAGTTCACAGGGTGAGGATGGCTACACCTTC
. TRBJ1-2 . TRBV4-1 CASSQRQVPSAYGYTF TGCGCCAGCAGCCAACGACAGGTGCCTTCTGCCTATGGCTACACCTTC
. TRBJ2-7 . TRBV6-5 CASSYAQHTVFYEQYF TGTGCCAGCAGTTACGCACAGCATACCGTTTTCTACGAGCAGTACTTC
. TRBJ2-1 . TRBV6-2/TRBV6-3 CASSPFSIKPNGEQFF TGTGCCAGCAGTCCCTTCTCTATCAAGCCTAACGGTGAGCAGTTCTTC
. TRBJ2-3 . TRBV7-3 CASSGGSPTDTQYF TGTGCCAGCAGCGGCGGCAGCCCCACAGATACGCAGTATTTT
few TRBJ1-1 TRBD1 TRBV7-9 CASSWTGNTEAFF TGTGCCAGCAGCTGGACAGGGAACACTGAAGCTTTCTTT
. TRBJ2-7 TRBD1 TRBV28 CASTLGTGSSYEQYF TGTGCCAGCACCCTGGGGACAGGGAGCTCCTACGAGCAGTACTTC
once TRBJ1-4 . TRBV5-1 CASSLDWAGFNKKLFF TGCGCCAGCAGCTTGGACTGGGCAGGGTTCAATAAAAAACTGTTTTTT
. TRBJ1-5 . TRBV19 CASSTRRGGTQPQHF TGTGCCAGTAGTACCCGTAGGGGGGGAACTCAGCCCCAGCATTTT
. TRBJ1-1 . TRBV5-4 CASENKGFGTEAFF TGTGCCAGCGAGAATAAGGGGTTCGGCACTGAAGCTTTCTTT
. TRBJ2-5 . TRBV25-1 CASSDPGLQTQYF TGTGCCAGCAGTGACCCGGGATTACAGACCCAGTACTTC
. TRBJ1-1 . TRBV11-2 CASSSDWNTEAFF TGTGCCAGCAGCTCGGACTGGAACACTGAAGCTTTCTTT
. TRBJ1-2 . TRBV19 CASSMSGQRLWNYGYTF TGTGCCAGTAGTATGAGTGGACAGAGACTCTGGAACTATGGCTACACCTTC
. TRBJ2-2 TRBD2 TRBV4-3 CASSSGGFTGELFF TGCGCCAGCAGCTCGGGGGGGTTCACCGGGGAGCTGTTTTTT
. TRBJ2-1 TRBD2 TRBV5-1 CASTPVAGDMGDEQFF TGCGCCAGCACCCCCGTAGCGGGGGACATGGGTGATGAGCAGTTCTTC
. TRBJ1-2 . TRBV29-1 CSVDLIGGYTF TGCAGCGTTGACCTCATCGGTGGCTACACCTTC
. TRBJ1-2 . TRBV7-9 CASSAGLYGYTF TGTGCCAGCAGCGCCGGACTCTATGGCTACACCTTC
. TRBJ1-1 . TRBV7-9 CASRPFLGDLNTEAFF TGTGCCAGCAGACCATTCCTCGGGGACTTGAACACTGAAGCTTTCTTT
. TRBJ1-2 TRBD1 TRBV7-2 CASSPDRDHYGYTF TGTGCCAGCAGTCCCGACAGGGATCACTATGGCTACACCTTC
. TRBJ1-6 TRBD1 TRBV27 CASSFSDRGNSPLHF TGTGCCAGCAGTTTTTCGGACAGGGGTAATTCACCCCTCCACTTT
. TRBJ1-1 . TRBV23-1 CASRGGNLNTEAFF TGCGCCAGCAGGGGGGGGAATTTGAACACTGAAGCTTTCTTT
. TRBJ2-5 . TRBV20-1 CSASLSGPKETQYF TGCAGTGCTAGTCTCAGTGGGCCTAAAGAGACCCAGTACTTC
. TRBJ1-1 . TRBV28 CASSLRGGGTEAFF TGTGCCAGCAGTTTACGAGGGGGAGGGACTGAAGCTTTCTTT
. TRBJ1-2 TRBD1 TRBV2 CASSETGVGYTF TGTGCCAGCAGTGAGACAGGGGTAGGCTACACCTTC
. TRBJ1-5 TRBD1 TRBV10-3 CATQTGNSNQPQHF TGTGCCACCCAGACAGGGAATAGCAATCAGCCCCAGCATTTT
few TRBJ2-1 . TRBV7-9 CASTLGGHEQFF TGTGCCAGCACCCTCGGGGGACATGAGCAGTTCTTC
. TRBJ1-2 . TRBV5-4 CASSIDTHYGYTF TGTGCCAGCAGCATCGACACCCACTATGGCTACACCTTC
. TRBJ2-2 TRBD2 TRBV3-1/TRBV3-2 CASSQDSSGASNTGELFF TGTGCCAGCAGCCAAGATTCAAGCGGGGCCTCCAACACCGGGGAGCTGTTTTTT
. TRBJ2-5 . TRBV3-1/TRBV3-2 CASSQAGPQYF TGTGCCAGCAGCCAAGCGGGTCCCCAGTACTTC
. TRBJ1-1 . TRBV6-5 CASSNTNTEAFF TGTGCCAGCAGTAACACGAACACTGAAGCTTTCTTT